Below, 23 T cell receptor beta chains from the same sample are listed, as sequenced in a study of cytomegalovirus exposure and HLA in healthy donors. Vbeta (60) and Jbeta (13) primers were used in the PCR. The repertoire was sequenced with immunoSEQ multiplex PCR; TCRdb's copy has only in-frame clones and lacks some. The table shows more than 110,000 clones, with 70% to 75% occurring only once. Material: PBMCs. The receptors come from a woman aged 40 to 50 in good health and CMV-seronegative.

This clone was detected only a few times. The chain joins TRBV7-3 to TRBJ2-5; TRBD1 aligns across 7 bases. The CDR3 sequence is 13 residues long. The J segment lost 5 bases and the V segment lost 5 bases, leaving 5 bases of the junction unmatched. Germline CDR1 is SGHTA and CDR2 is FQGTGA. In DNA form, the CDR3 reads TGTGCCAGCAGCCGACAGGGTTGGGAGACCCAGTACTTC. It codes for CASSRQGWETQYF.

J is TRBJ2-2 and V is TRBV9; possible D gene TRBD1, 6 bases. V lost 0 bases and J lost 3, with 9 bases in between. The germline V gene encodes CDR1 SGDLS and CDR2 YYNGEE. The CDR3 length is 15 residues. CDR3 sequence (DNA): TGTGCCAGCAGCGTAGACCCAGGGGACACCGGGGAGCTGTTTTTT. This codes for CASSVDPGDTGELFF.

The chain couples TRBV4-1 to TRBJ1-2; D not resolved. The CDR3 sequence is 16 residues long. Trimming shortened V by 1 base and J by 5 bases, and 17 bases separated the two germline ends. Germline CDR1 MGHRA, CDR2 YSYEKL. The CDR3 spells CASSQASSYSLYGYTF. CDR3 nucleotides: TGCGCCAGCAGCCAAGCGTCTTCCTACAGTTTATATGGCTACACCTTC.

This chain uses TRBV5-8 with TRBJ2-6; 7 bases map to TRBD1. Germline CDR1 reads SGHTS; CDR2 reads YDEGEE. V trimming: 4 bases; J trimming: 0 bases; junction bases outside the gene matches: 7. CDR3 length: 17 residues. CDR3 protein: CASSDPRTGSGANVLTF. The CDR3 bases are TGTGCCAGCAGCGATCCCCGGACAGGCTCTGGGGCCAACGTCCTGACTTTC.

The CDR3 sequence: CASSAGGNYGYTF. CDR3 nucleotide sequence: TGTGCCAGCAGTGCAGGGGGCAACTATGGCTACACCTTC. The chain combines TRBV2 with TRBJ1-2; 8 bases align to TRBD1. The germline V gene has CDR1 SNHLY and CDR2 FYNNEI. The CDR3 runs 13 residues. Unmatched junction bases numbered 0, after V lost 4 bases and J lost 2 bases.

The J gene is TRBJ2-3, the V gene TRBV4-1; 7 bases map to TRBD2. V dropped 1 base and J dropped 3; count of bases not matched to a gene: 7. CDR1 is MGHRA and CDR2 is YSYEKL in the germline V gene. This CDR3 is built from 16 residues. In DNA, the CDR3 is TGCGCCAGCAGCCAAGGGCTAGCGGCTATTACAGATACGCAGTATTTT. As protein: CASSQGLAAITDTQYF.

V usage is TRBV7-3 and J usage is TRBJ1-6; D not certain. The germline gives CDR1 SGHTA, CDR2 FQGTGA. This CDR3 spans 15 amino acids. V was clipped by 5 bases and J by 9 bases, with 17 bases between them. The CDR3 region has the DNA TGTGCCAGCAGCCCACCCCCGGAGGGTGCTTCACCCCTCCACTTT. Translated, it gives CASSPPPEGASPLHF.

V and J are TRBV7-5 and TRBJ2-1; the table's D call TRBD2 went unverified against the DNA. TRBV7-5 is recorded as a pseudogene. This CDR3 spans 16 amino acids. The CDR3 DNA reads TGTGCCAGAAGCTTCCTAGCGGATTTGTCCTACAATGAGCAGTTCTTC. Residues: CARSFLADLSYNEQFF.

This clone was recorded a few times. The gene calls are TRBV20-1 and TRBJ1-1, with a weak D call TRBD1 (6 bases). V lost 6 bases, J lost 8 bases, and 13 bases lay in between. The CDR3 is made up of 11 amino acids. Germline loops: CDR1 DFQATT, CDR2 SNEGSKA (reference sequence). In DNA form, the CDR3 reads TGCAGTGCCCAAGGGGGAGCAGAAGCTTTCTTT. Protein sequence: CSAQGGAEAFF.

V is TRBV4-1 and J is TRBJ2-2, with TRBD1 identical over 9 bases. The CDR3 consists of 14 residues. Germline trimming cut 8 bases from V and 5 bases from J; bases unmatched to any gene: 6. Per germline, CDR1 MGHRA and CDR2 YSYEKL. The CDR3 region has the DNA TGCGCCAGCGATCCGGGACAGGGAACCGGGGAGCTGTTTTTT. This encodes CASDPGQGTGELFF.

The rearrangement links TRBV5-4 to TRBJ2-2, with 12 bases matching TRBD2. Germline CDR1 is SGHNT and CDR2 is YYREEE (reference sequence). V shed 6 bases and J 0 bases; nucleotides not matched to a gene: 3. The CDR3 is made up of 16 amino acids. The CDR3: CASKASGGANTGELFF. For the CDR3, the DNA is TGTGCCAGCAAGGCTAGCGGGGGGGCGAACACCGGGGAGCTGTTTTTT.

CDR3 in DNA: TGTGCCAGCAGCCTTGATCTTGGACAGGGAGTATACAATGAGCAGTTCTTC. Protein sequence: CASSLDLGQGVYNEQFF. V is TRBV7-2 and J is TRBJ2-1; TRBD1 matches at 8 bases. The V and J ends lost 5 bases and 4 bases, in that order; junction bases with no gene match: 13. The CDR3 covers 17 residues. From germline, CDR1 is SGHTA and CDR2 FQGNSA.

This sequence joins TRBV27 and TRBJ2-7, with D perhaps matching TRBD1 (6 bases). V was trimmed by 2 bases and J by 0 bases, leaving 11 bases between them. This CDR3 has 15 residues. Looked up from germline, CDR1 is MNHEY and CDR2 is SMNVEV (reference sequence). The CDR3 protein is CASSLRGTISYEQYF. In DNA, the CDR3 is TGTGCCAGCAGTTTAAGGGGGACGATCTCCTACGAGCAGTACTTC.

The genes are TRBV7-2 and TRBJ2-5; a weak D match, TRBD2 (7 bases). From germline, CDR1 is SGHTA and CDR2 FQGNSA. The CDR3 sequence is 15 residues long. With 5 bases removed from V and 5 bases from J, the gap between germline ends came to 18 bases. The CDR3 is CASSPLGGGRETQYF. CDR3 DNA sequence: TGTGCCAGCAGCCCTTTGGGCGGGGGCCGGGAGACCCAGTACTTC.

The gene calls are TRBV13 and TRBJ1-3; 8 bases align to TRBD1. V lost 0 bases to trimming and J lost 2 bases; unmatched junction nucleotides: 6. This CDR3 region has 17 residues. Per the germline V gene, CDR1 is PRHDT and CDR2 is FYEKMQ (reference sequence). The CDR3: CASSLGVSGGTGNTIYF. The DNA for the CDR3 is TGTGCCAGCAGCTTAGGGGTGTCAGGGGGCACTGGAAACACCATATATTTT. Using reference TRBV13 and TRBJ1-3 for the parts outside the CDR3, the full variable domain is AAGVIQSPRHLIKEKRETATLKCYPIPRHDTVYWYQQGPGQDPQFLISFYEKMQSDKGSIPDRFSAQQFSDYHSELNMSSLELGDSALYFCASSLGVSGGTGNTIYFGEGSWLTVV.

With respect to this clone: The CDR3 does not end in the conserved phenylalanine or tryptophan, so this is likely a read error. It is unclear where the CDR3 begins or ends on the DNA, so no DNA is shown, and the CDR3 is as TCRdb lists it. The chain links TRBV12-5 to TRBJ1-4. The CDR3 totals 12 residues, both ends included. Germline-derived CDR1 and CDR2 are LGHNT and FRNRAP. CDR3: CASGLLGSTALG.

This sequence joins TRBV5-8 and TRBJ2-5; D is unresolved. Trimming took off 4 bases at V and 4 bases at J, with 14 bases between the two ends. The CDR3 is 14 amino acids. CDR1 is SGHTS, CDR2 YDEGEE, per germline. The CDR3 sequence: CASSPAHSGETQYF. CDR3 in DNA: TGTGCCAGCAGCCCGGCGCACAGTGGAGAGACCCAGTACTTC.

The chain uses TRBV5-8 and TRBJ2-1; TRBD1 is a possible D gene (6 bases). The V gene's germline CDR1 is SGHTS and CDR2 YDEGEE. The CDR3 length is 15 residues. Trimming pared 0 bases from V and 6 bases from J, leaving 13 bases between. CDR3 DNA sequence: TGTGCCAGCAGCTTGGGCAGGGGTAACGGCAATGAGCAGTTCTTC. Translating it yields CASSLGRGNGNEQFF.

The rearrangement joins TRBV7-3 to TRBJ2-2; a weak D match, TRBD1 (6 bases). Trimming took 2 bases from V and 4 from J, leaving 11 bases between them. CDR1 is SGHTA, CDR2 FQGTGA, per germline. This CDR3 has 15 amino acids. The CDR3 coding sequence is TGTGCCAGCAGCTTACTTGAAGGGGGCACCGGGGAGCTGTTTTTT. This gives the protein CASSLLEGGTGELFF.

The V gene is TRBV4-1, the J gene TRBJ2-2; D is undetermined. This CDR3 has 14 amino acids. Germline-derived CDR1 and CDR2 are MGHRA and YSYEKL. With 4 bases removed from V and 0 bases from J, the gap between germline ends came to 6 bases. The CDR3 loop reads CASSPTSNTGELFF. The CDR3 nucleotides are TGCGCCAGCAGCCCGACATCGAACACCGGGGAGCTGTTTTTT.

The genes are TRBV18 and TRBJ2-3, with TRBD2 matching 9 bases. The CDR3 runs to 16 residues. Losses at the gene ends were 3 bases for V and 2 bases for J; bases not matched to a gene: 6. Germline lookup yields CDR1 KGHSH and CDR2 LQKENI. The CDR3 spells CASSPPTSGFTDTQYF. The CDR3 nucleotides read TGTGCCAGCTCACCTCCGACTAGCGGATTCACAGATACGCAGTATTTT.

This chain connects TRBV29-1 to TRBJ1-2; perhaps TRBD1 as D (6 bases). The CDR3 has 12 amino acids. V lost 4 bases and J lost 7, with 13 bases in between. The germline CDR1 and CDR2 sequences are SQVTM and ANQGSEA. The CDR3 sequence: CSVVTGGGGYTF. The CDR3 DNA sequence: TGCAGCGTTGTGACAGGAGGAGGTGGCTACACCTTC. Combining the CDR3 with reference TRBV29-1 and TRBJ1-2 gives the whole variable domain SAVISQKPSRDICQRGTSLTIQCQVDSQVTMMFWYRQQPGQSLTLIATANQGSEATYESGFVIDKFPISRPNLTFSTLTVSNMSPEDSSIYLCSVVTGGGGYTFGSGTRLTVV.

DNA for the CDR3: TGTGCCAGCAGCTTAGTTGTCTCTACGTACACTGAAGCTTTCTTT. Residues: CASSLVVSTYTEAFF. V is TRBV11-2 and J is TRBJ1-1; the D is unclear. V was clipped by 1 base and J by 3 bases, with 12 bases between them. Germline lookup yields CDR1 SGHAT and CDR2 FQNNGV. This CDR3 comprises 15 residues.